This T cell receptor (beta chain) was sequenced for a study of Ad26.COV2.S vaccination and SARS-CoV-2 variants. The germline V and J ends were trimmed by 6 bases and 0 bases, with 12 bases remaining between them. This CDR3 has 14 residues. Per the germline V gene, CDR1 is SGDLS and CDR2 is YYNGEE. Profiling relied on immunoSEQ multiplex PCR, and the TCRdb table lists in-frame clones only, not all of them. Altogether fewer than 900,000 clones are present, roughly 90% being singletons, with the ten largest covering about 1.5%. Treatment noted: 15 to 20 received Ad26.COV2.S at low or high dose, single or two shots; 5 received placebo; per-sample allocation not given. The study sampled participants on day 63 after the first vaccine or placebo injection.

This clonotype originated in a person aged 18-65 years who received the Ad26.COV2.S COVID-19 vaccine or a placebo. The starting material was peripheral blood, obtained in a trial of Ad26.COV2.S vaccine versus placebo. The chain is built from TRBV9 and TRBJ1-1; perhaps TRBD1 as D (5 bases). The CDR3: CASTPGQLNTEAFF. In DNA form, the CDR3 reads TGTGCCAGCACCCCAGGGCAGTTGAACACTGAAGCTTTCTTT.